The 31 T cell receptor beta chains presented below share a single source sample, sequenced in a study of T cells in localized non-small cell lung cancer (dated by TCRdb to 2018 to 2021). Library preparation was by the immunoSEQ multiplex PCR assay. TCRdb limited this immuneACCESS table to in-frame rearrangements with V and J called. A share of clones is missing; checked studies link under half to unresolved V genes, and the rest is unexplained. Counted in this sample were some 33,000 clones; around 80% of them appeared once. Of the sample, roughly a sixth is held by the ten largest clones. Sequenced material: peripheral blood, taken before any cancer treatment. The receptors were gathered from a male donor at least 60 years old with stage III squamous cell lung carcinoma.

The chain is built from TRBV6-6 and TRBJ2-7, with TRBD2 matching over 7 bases. Trimming cost V 1 base and J 4 bases; bases outside gene matches: 4. Germline V gives CDR1 MNHNY, CDR2 SVGAGI (reference sequence). This CDR3 has 14 residues. CDR3 loop: CASSYLRGSYEQYF. CDR3 coding DNA: TGTGCCAGCAGTTACTTGCGGGGGTCATACGAGCAGTACTTC.

The chain employs TRBV19 and TRBJ2-1, with 7 nucleotides matching TRBD2. There are 13 residues in the CDR3. The germline CDR1 and CDR2 sequences are LNHDA and SQIVND (reference sequence). Trimming removed 10 bases from V and 5 bases from J; junction bases left unmatched: 8. The CDR3 DNA is TGTGCCACCAGGCGGGGGACCAACAATGAGCAGTTCTTC. It encodes CATRRGTNNEQFF.

The V and J genes are TRBV6-6 and TRBJ1-3; no firm D call. The CDR3 runs 15 residues. The germline V gene has CDR1 MNHNY and CDR2 SVGAGI (reference sequence). The V gene lost 0 bases and the J gene lost 0 bases, with 6 bases spanning the gap. The CDR3 DNA sequence: TGTGCCAGCAGTTACTCGTCAGTCTCTGGAAACACCATATATTTT. This translates into CASSYSSVSGNTIYF.

The V call is TRBV7-9, the J call TRBJ2-3; TRBD1 is a possible D gene (5 bases). The CDR3 runs to 13 residues. Per the germline V gene, CDR1 is SEHNR and CDR2 is FQNEAQ (reference sequence). Trimming took 6 bases from V and 3 from J, leaving 10 bases between them. The DNA for the CDR3 is TGTGCCAGCAGTTCGACAGTGACAGATACGCAGTATTTT. Protein: CASSSTVTDTQYF.

This chain uses TRBV6-5 with TRBJ1-5; TRBD1 might be the D (6 bases). Trimming pared 6 bases from V and 5 bases from J, leaving 11 bases between. The CDR3 is 13 amino acids. Germline lookup yields CDR1 MNHEY and CDR2 SVGAGI. The chain's CDR3 is CASSLTGYQPQHF. The CDR3 coding sequence is TGTGCCAGCAGCCTAACAGGGTATCAGCCCCAGCATTTT.

The chain couples TRBV2 to TRBJ2-3; the match to TRBD2 covers 8 bases. The CDR3 extends over 14 amino acids. With V trimmed by 7 bases and J by 1 base, 4 bases remained unmatched. The V gene's germline CDR1 is SNHLY and CDR2 FYNNEI. The CDR3 coding sequence is TGTGCCAGCAACTTCGGGGGGGGCACAGATACGCAGTATTTT. Its protein is CASNFGGGTDTQYF.

The V and J genes are TRBV7-9 and TRBJ2-7, with 7 bases matching TRBD1. This CDR3 spans 14 amino acids. V was pared by 5 bases and J by 6 bases, with 10 bases of the junction left unmatched. Germline CDR1 reads SEHNR; CDR2 reads FQNEAQ (reference sequence). This chain's CDR3 is CASSDRDSTLEQYF. The CDR3 bases are TGTGCCAGCAGCGACCGGGACAGTACACTCGAGCAGTACTTC.

This sequence joins TRBV7-9 and TRBJ2-6; D remains unclear. There are 14 residues in the CDR3. The germline V gene has CDR1 SEHNR and CDR2 FQNEAQ (reference sequence). V dropped 1 base and J dropped 1 base, with 2 bases sitting between them. The DNA of the CDR3 is TGTGCCAGCAGCTTAGAGTCTGGGGCCAACGTCCTGACTTTC. It encodes CASSLESGANVLTF.

There are a few counts of this clone. V is TRBV30 and J is TRBJ1-5; TRBD1 is a possible D gene (5 bases). V was trimmed by 3 bases and J by 1 base, leaving 7 bases between them. Germline V gives CDR1 GTSNPN, CDR2 SVGIG (reference sequence). This CDR3 region has 13 residues. The CDR3 bases are TGTGCCTGGAGCCGGGACAGCAATCAGCCCCAGCATTTT. Residues: CAWSRDSNQPQHF. The variable domain in full, with the rest retrieved from reference TRBV30 and TRBJ1-5, is SQTIHQWPATLVQPVGSPLSLECTVEGTSNPNLYWYRQAAGRGLQLLFYSVGIGQISSEVPQNLSASRPQDRQFILSSKKLLLSDSGFYLCAWSRDSNQPQHFGDGTRLSIL.

J is TRBJ2-7 and V is TRBV6-1; 7 bases line up with TRBD1. V lost 3 bases and J lost 3; bases outside the gene matches: 5. The CDR3 loop spans 14 amino acids. Germline V gene data show CDR1 as MNHNS and CDR2 as SASEGT. CDR3 coding DNA: TGTGCCAGCAGTGAGCTGGGACAGTACTACGAGCAGTACTTC. Translating gives CASSELGQYYEQYF.

V and J are TRBV7-2 and TRBJ2-1, with 9 positions matching TRBD1. Germline assignment: CDR1 SGHTA and CDR2 FQGNSA. Trimming took 5 bases from V and 4 from J; bases not matched to a gene: 6. The CDR3 is 15 amino acids. CDR3 in amino acids: CASSGGQGTYNEQFF. DNA of the CDR3: TGTGCCAGCAGCGGTGGACAGGGGACTTACAATGAGCAGTTCTTC.

This clone is medium-sized. This sequence joins TRBV12-5 and TRBJ2-1; D may be TRBD2 (7 bases). This CDR3 is 14 amino acids long. Germline V gene data show CDR1 as LGHNT and CDR2 as FRNRAP. V lost 5 bases and J 6 bases, leaving 14 bases between the germline ends. In nucleotides, the CDR3 is TGTGCTAGTGGTCCCGGGGGGACAATCAATGAGCAGTTCTTC. Amino acids: CASGPGGTINEQFF.

This chain connects TRBV25-1 to TRBJ2-7; maybe TRBD1 (5 bases). The CDR3 is 11 residues long. The germline V and J ends were trimmed by 10 bases and 5 bases, with 12 bases remaining between them. Germline values: CDR1 MGHDK, CDR2 SYGVNS. This chain's CDR3 is CATTGSNEQYF. The DNA for the CDR3 is TGTGCCACCACAGGTTCCAACGAGCAGTACTTC.

This sequence joins TRBV2 and TRBJ1-4; D perhaps matches TRBD1 (6 bases). The CDR3 is 18 amino acids. CDR1 and CDR2 (germline): SNHLY, FYNNEI. V lost 5 bases and J lost 6, with 25 bases in between. The DNA for the CDR3 is TGTGCCAGCAGTTCACCCCAACAGGGAGCGGGGGGTCATGAAAAACTGTTTTTT. It translates to CASSSPQQGAGGHEKLFF.

This clone was seen once. The CDR3 protein is CASSSSFYEQYF. For the CDR3, the DNA is TGTGCCAGTAGTTCGAGTTTCTACGAGCAGTACTTC. The chain employs TRBV19 and TRBJ2-7; D not certain. CDR3 size: 12 residues. CDR1 LNHDA and CDR2 SQIVND come from the germline V gene (reference sequence). Trimming cost V 5 bases and J 3 bases, with 8 bases left between them.

The rearrangement links TRBV27 to TRBJ1-1; D ambiguous. V dropped 3 bases and J dropped 1 base, with 3 bases sitting between them. The CDR3 extends over 12 amino acids. Per the germline V gene, CDR1 is MNHEY and CDR2 is SMNVEV (reference sequence). The CDR3 loop is CASSFRNTEAFF. The CDR3 DNA reads TGTGCCAGCAGTTTCCGGAACACTGAAGCTTTCTTT.

The rearrangement joins TRBV6-5 to TRBJ1-5, with D maybe TRBD1 (5 bases). Germline values: CDR1 MNHEY, CDR2 SVGAGI. V shed 5 bases and J shed 4 bases, with 12 bases lying between them. CDR3 size: 14 residues. The CDR3 region has the DNA TGTGCCAGCAGTGTTACAGGCCTGAATCAGCCCCAGCATTTT. Translating it yields CASSVTGLNQPQHF.

V and J are TRBV7-9 and TRBJ2-1; 11 positions agree with TRBD2. J gave up 12 bases and V 7 bases, and 14 bases lay outside the gene matches. Looked up from germline, CDR1 is SEHNR and CDR2 is FQNEAQ (reference sequence). The CDR3 length is 15 residues. The CDR3 DNA reads TGTGCCAGCACATTCCCGGGACTAGCGGTTAGAGGGCAGTTCTTC. It specifies CASTFPGLAVRGQFF.

The rearrangement links TRBV6-1 to TRBJ1-2, with TRBD1 matching 9 bases. Germline V gene data show CDR1 as MNHNS and CDR2 as SASEGT. This CDR3 spans 14 amino acids. With V trimmed by 6 bases and J by 1 base, 3 bases remained unmatched. CDR3 DNA sequence: TGTGCCAGCAGCTGGACAGGGGATAACTATGGCTACACCTTC. Translated, it gives CASSWTGDNYGYTF.

This clone occurred a few times. The V call is TRBV5-6, the J call TRBJ2-7; 7 bases are a match to TRBD1. Germline V CDR1 and CDR2: SGHDT, YYEEEE. Germline trimming cut 4 bases from V and 3 bases from J; bases unmatched to any gene: 7. The CDR3 is 14 residues long. The DNA for the CDR3 is TGTGCCAGCAGCCCTCCGGGACAGCTCTACGAGCAGTACTTC. Translated: CASSPPGQLYEQYF.

This clone was observed a few times. The V gene is TRBV7-9, the J gene TRBJ1-2; TRBD1 agrees at 9 bases. V lost 5 bases and J lost 6; bases outside the gene matches: 4. Germline V lookup: CDR1 SEHNR, CDR2 FQNEAQ (reference sequence). The CDR3 sequence is 13 residues long. This CDR3 is CASSRDRADGYTF. The CDR3 nucleotides read TGTGCCAGCAGCAGGGACAGGGCAGATGGCTACACCTTC.

This rearrangement joins TRBV11-2 to TRBJ1-2; D unclear. CDR3 size: 15 residues. Germline V gene lookup returns CDR1 SGHAT and CDR2 FQNNGV. Trimming took 5 bases from V and 2 from J, leaving 15 bases between them. DNA for the CDR3: TGTGCCAGCAGCCCGAGGTATGGAGGGAACTATGGCTACACCTTC. Residues: CASSPRYGGNYGYTF.

The CDR3 here is CASSPDYLETQYF. CDR3 nucleotides: TGTGCCAGCAGCCCGGACTATTTGGAGACCCAGTACTTC. The rearrangement joins TRBV11-1 to TRBJ2-5, with D possibly being TRBD2 (6 bases). This CDR3 spans 13 amino acids. Germline V lookup: CDR1 SGHAT, CDR2 FQDESV (reference sequence). Trimming stripped 5 bases from V and 5 bases from J, with 12 bases between.

The table lists this clone with a few counts. The chain has TRBV28 and TRBJ1-2; D unresolved. Germline CDR1 reads MDHEN; CDR2 reads SYDVKM. This CDR3 has 14 amino acids. V was trimmed by 4 bases and J by 4 bases, leaving 13 bases between them. This chain's CDR3 is CASSSSTGGYGYTF. For the CDR3, the DNA is TGTGCCAGCAGTTCATCGACCGGCGGCTATGGCTACACCTTC.

CDR3 region: CASSLIRTSDINEQFF. For the CDR3, the DNA is TGTGCCAGCAGCTTGATCCGGACTAGCGATATAAATGAGCAGTTCTTC. The chain couples TRBV5-6 to TRBJ2-1, with 9 nucleotides matching TRBD2. The CDR3 is 16 amino acids. Germline lookup yields CDR1 SGHDT and CDR2 YYEEEE. The V segment lost 1 base and the J segment 7 bases; nucleotides outside the gene matches: 9.

The CDR3 sequence is CASSYEPTGPLHF. The CDR3 bases are TGTGCCAGCAGCTACGAGCCTACAGGGCCCCTCCACTTT. The chain uses TRBV11-2 and TRBJ1-6, with a tentative D call TRBD1 (6 bases). CDR3 length: 13 residues. V was shortened by 4 bases and J by 13 bases, with 14 bases between the two germline ends. CDR1 and CDR2 (germline): SGHAT, FQNNGV.

The chain's CDR3 is CASSPFGANSGNTIYF. CDR3 bases: TGTGCCAGCAGCCCTTTTGGTGCTAACTCTGGAAACACCATATATTTT. The rearrangement links TRBV5-4 to TRBJ1-3; D is undetermined. This CDR3 comprises 16 residues. CDR1 and CDR2 from the germline V gene are SGHNT and YYREEE (reference sequence). Trimming shortened V by 4 bases and J by 0 bases, and 14 bases separated the two germline ends.

A few counts support this clone. The rearrangement links TRBV19 to TRBJ2-3; D gene unclear. The CDR3 contains 15 residues. Germline V gene lookup returns CDR1 LNHDA and CDR2 SQIVND (reference sequence). V was trimmed by 3 bases and J by 1 base, leaving 11 bases between them. For the CDR3, the DNA is TGTGCCAGTAGTATCGGCCATTCGGGCACAGATACGCAGTATTTT. This encodes CASSIGHSGTDTQYF. Combining the CDR3 with reference TRBV19 and TRBJ2-3 gives the whole variable domain DGGITQSPKYLFRKEGQNVTLSCEQNLNHDAMYWYRQDPGQGLRLIYYSQIVNDFQKGDIAEGYSVSREKKESFPLTVTSAQKNPTAFYLCASSIGHSGTDTQYFGPGTRLTVL.

CDR3 region: CASSESYGYTF. The DNA for the CDR3 is TGTGCCAGCAGCGAATCCTATGGCTACACCTTC. The gene calls are TRBV2 and TRBJ1-2; D call uncertain. V lost 6 bases to trimming and J lost 4 bases, with 6 bases between them. This CDR3 comprises 11 residues. Germline V gene sequence: CDR1 SNHLY, CDR2 FYNNEI.

This chain joins TRBV5-1 and TRBJ1-2; 12 positions agree with TRBD1. This CDR3 has 15 amino acids. The J segment lost 5 bases and the V segment lost 3 bases, leaving 5 bases of the junction unmatched. The germline V gene has CDR1 SGHRS and CDR2 YFSETQ. The CDR3 protein is CASSSGTGGEYGYTF. DNA of the CDR3: TGCGCCAGCAGCTCCGGGACAGGGGGCGAATATGGCTACACCTTC.

The chain carries TRBV18 and TRBJ2-7; D is possibly TRBD2 (5 bases). Germline loops: CDR1 KGHSH, CDR2 LQKENI. V lost 2 bases and J lost 2, with 13 bases in between. The CDR3 has 15 amino acids. CDR3 amino acids: CASSPGVRGTYEQYF. For the CDR3, the DNA is TGTGCCAGCTCACCAGGTGTACGGGGAACCTACGAGCAGTACTTC.